This record looks at one TCR beta chain sequence and its context. The antigen remains unidentified. V lost 2 bases and J 1 base, leaving 9 bases between the germline ends. CDR3 length: 14 amino acids. Germline loops: CDR1 MNHEY, CDR2 SVGAGI. No patient escaped relapse after autologous stem cell transplantation, and brentuximab vedotin exposure varied. The data are from a study of PD-1 blockade in classical Hodgkin lymphoma. Study at large: Nivolumab was administered to patients intravenously at 3 mg/kg every 2 weeks.

Findings of the study overall: Baseline diversity resembling that of newly diagnosed patients was seen in complete responders. Undefined causes, possibly disease activity or prior therapy, underlie the repertoire differences. Newly diagnosed patients were reported to exhibit reduced baseline TCR diversity relative to healthy donors.

TCRdb's copy holds only in-frame clones and misses some; the assay was immunoSEQ multiplex PCR. Of 55,000 to 75,000 clones listed, 90% to 95% were seen once; the top ten hold more than 6.5%. The receptor was derived from a human donor with classical Hodgkin lymphoma. This chain joins TRBV6-5 and TRBJ2-7; maybe TRBD2 (5 bases). The material was peripheral blood mononuclear cells (PBMCs), obtained at baseline. In DNA form, the CDR3 reads TGTGCCAGCAGTTACCGAGGGAATTCCTACGAGCAGTACTTC. This translates into CASSYRGNSYEQYF.